The 26 T cell receptor beta chains presented below share a single source sample, sequenced in a study of T cells in Graves' hyperthyroidism and ophthalmopathy. Amplified regions were TCR beta CDR3 sequences from RNA transcripts. A first-round RT-PCR of the TCR CDR3 used the HTBI primer set. MiXCR, applied by TCRdb to the multiplex PCR reads, yields one record per CDR3 protein. The sample lists approximately 700,000 distinct CDR3 sequences, just under 45% occurring once. The sequenced material came from peripheral blood or thyroid tissue (not recorded which). These receptors were taken from an adult man with Graves' disease, either hyperthyroidism or ophthalmopathy (not recorded which).

This chain connects TRBV7-8 to TRBJ1-6; no clear D. The V end was cut by 6 bases, the J end by 5 bases, with 14 bases between. The CDR3 runs 15 residues. CDR1 is SGHVS and CDR2 is FQNEAQ in the germline V gene. For the CDR3, the DNA is TGTGCCAGCAGTGCCAACCGGGTCAATAATTCACCCCTCCACTTT. Residues: CASSANRVNNSPLHF.

The sample holds a few counts of this clonotype. The junction and the germline gene differ at one end; a read error may be behind it. CDR3 in DNA: TGTGCTAGCAGCTTCGCAATACGGGATACGCAGTATTTT. Encoded protein: CASSFAIRDTQYF. The genes are TRBV7-7 and TRBJ2-3; D not certain. CDR1 and CDR2 (germline): SSHAT, FNYEAQ (reference sequence). This CDR3 region has 13 residues.

The chain has TRBV25-1 and TRBJ1-5; the D is unclear. V was cut by 4 bases and J by 4 bases, with 14 bases left in between. CDR1 and CDR2 (germline): MGHDK, SYGVNS. This CDR3 contains 15 residues. Written as DNA, the CDR3 is TGTGCCAGCAGTGCTAGAAGGCCTCTGAATCAGCCCCAGCATTTT. Translated, it gives CASSARRPLNQPQHF. The entire variable domain, with the rest obtained from reference TRBV25-1 and TRBJ1-5, is as follows: EADIYQTPRYLVIGTGKKITLECSQTMGHDKMYWYQQDPGMELHLIHYSYGVNSTEKGDLSSESTVSRIRTEHFPLTLESARPSHTSQYLCASSARRPLNQPQHFGDGTRLSIL.

This chain joins TRBV14 and TRBJ1-1; 7 positions agree with TRBD1. From germline, CDR1 is SGHDN and CDR2 FVKESK. This CDR3 has 13 amino acids. V dropped 4 bases and J dropped 6; count of bases not matched to a gene: 5. CDR3 protein: CASSPWDSPEAFF. The CDR3 DNA sequence: TGTGCCAGCAGCCCGTGGGACAGTCCTGAAGCTTTCTTT.

In regard to this clonotype: This may come from a read error, since a much larger clone is one base off. CDR3 residues: CASSDRGGSSATF. The CDR3 DNA reads as TGTGCCAGCAGTGACCGAGGGGGGAGCTCGGCCACCTTC. The J gene is TRBJ1-2, the V gene TRBV2, with a tentative D call TRBD1 (6 bases). The CDR3 loop spans 13 amino acids. Trimming took off 3 bases at V and 13 bases at J, with 18 bases between the two ends. Germline V lookup: CDR1 SNHLY, CDR2 FYNNEI.

A note on this clonotype: Possible read error: a much larger clone is one base away. The chain links TRBV7-2 to TRBJ2-7; the D is unclear. The germline V gene encodes CDR1 SGHTA and CDR2 FQGNSA. With 5 bases removed from V and 5 bases from J, the gap between germline ends came to 19 bases. The CDR3 loop spans 15 amino acids. This CDR3 reads CASSPTQAVRDEQYF. The CDR3 bases are TGTGCCAGCAGCCCGACGCAGGCAGTCCGGGACGAGCAGTACTTC.

This chain joins TRBV24-1 and TRBJ1-2; 12 bases are a match to TRBD1. The ends lost 3 bases at V and 8 bases at J; junction bases unmatched: 6. From germline, CDR1 is KGHDR and CDR2 SFDVKD. The CDR3 loop spans 15 amino acids. In DNA, the CDR3 is TGTGCCACCAGTGATGCGGGACAGGGGGCGCAGGGCTACACCTTC. Residues: CATSDAGQGAQGYTF.

This chain links TRBV7-9 with TRBJ1-1; TRBD1 might be the D (5 bases). Germline values: CDR1 SEHNR, CDR2 FQNEAQ (reference sequence). The length of the CDR3 is 14 residues. The V gene lost 5 bases and the J gene lost 4 bases, with 14 bases spanning the gap. The CDR3: CASSTRVAGTEAFF. The CDR3 DNA reads as TGTGCCAGCAGCACCAGGGTTGCTGGCACTGAAGCTTTCTTT.

The CDR3 loop is CSASLNYEQYF. As DNA, the CDR3 is TGCAGTGCTAGTTTAAACTACGAGCAGTACTTC. This chain links TRBV20-1 with TRBJ2-7; D call uncertain. Trimming pared 3 bases from V and 3 bases from J, leaving 6 bases between. Per germline, CDR1 DFQATT and CDR2 SNEGSKA (reference sequence). The CDR3 has 11 amino acids.

The V gene is TRBV24-1, the J gene TRBJ1-2; 7 bases fit TRBD1. J gave up 1 base and V 9 bases, and 13 bases lay outside the gene matches. Germline V gene data show CDR1 as KGHDR and CDR2 as SFDVKD. The CDR3 has 16 amino acids. The CDR3 is CATSRFWTGYNYGYTF. The CDR3 coding sequence is TGTGCCACCTCGCGGTTTTGGACAGGCTATAACTATGGCTACACCTTC.

Ten or more counts support this clonotype. Here the CDR3 reads CASSLLGPSNQPQHF. The CDR3 coding sequence is TGTGCCAGTAGTCTGTTGGGGCCTAGCAATCAGCCCCAGCATTTT. This chain links TRBV19 with TRBJ1-5; possible D gene TRBD1, 5 bases. CDR1 and CDR2 from the germline V gene are LNHDA and SQIVND (reference sequence). V lost 5 bases and J lost 0, with 11 bases in between. The length of the CDR3 is 15 residues.

The chain combines TRBV29-1 with TRBJ2-5; D possibly corresponds to TRBD2 (6 bases). The CDR3 covers 11 residues. Germline CDR1 reads SQVTM; CDR2 reads ANQGSEA. V dropped 7 bases and J dropped 3 bases, with 9 bases sitting between them. This CDR3 reads CSGRAKETQYF. In nucleotides, the CDR3 is TGCAGCGGGAGGGCCAAAGAGACCCAGTACTTC.

The chain joins TRBV20-1 to TRBJ2-7; 8 bases match TRBD1. V lost 5 bases, J lost 5 bases, and 14 bases stayed unmatched. CDR3 size: 15 residues. Germline V lookup: CDR1 DFQATT, CDR2 SNEGSKA (reference sequence). CDR3: CSAVAPDRGPNEQYF. The CDR3 coding sequence is TGCAGTGCTGTCGCCCCTGACAGGGGTCCAAACGAGCAGTACTTC.

This clonotype was detected many times. The chain uses TRBV29-1 and TRBJ1-2; 7 positions match TRBD1. CDR1 and CDR2 (germline): SQVTM, ANQGSEA. The V gene end was trimmed by 6 bases and the J gene end by 0 bases; junction bases not matched to a gene: 7. The CDR3 extends over 14 amino acids. In DNA, the CDR3 is TGCAGCGTAGTCAGGGGGATGTCTAACTATGGCTACACCTTC. This encodes CSVVRGMSNYGYTF.

The J gene is TRBJ1-1, the V gene TRBV2; maybe TRBD1 (6 bases). V was trimmed by 8 bases and J by 4 bases, leaving 17 bases between them. The CDR3 has 14 residues. Per the germline V gene, CDR1 is SNHLY and CDR2 is FYNNEI. CDR3 residues: CASSPQGPRTEAFF. The CDR3 DNA reads as TGTGCCAGCTCACCACAGGGTCCGCGCACTGAAGCTTTCTTT. Drawing the rest from reference TRBV2 and TRBJ1-1, the complete variable domain is EPEVTQTPSHQVTQMGQEVILRCVPISNHLYFYWYRQILGQKVEFLVSFYNNEISEKSEIFDDQFSVERPDGSNFTLKIRSTKLEDSAMYFCASSPQGPRTEAFFGQGTRLTVV.

V and J are TRBV20-1 and TRBJ2-2; TRBD2 is a possible D gene (8 bases). This CDR3 is 14 amino acids long. The V end lost 6 bases, the J end lost 10 bases, and 21 bases lay between the germline ends. Germline V gene lookup returns CDR1 DFQATT and CDR2 SNEGSKA (reference sequence). The CDR3 region is CSARDSGSVLELFF. DNA of the CDR3: TGCAGTGCCCGGGACAGCGGGAGCGTCTTGGAGCTGTTTTTT.

V is TRBV29-1 and J is TRBJ1-2; TRBD1 is a possible D gene (6 bases). V was clipped by 7 bases and J by 6 bases, with 15 bases between them. Germline assignment: CDR1 SQVTM and CDR2 ANQGSEA. This CDR3 comprises 12 residues. CDR3 DNA sequence: TGCAGCGGAGGGGGGCGATACGATGGCTACACCTTC. Its translation is CSGGGRYDGYTF.

This clonotype was recorded many times. This chain links TRBV10-3 with TRBJ1-3, with D tentatively TRBD1 (6 bases). Germline V gene lookup returns CDR1 ENHRY and CDR2 SYGVKD. Trimming shortened V by 2 bases and J by 7 bases, and 12 bases separated the two germline ends. The CDR3 consists of 14 residues. The CDR3 coding sequence is TGTGCCATCAGTGAGCGCGGACAGCCTAACACCATATATTTT. Protein sequence: CAISERGQPNTIYF.

The rearrangement uses TRBV12-3 or TRBV12-4 and TRBJ1-4, with 7 positions matching TRBD1. V shed 6 bases and J 3 bases; nucleotides not matched to a gene: 10. The length of the CDR3 is 16 residues. The CDR3 DNA follows: TGTGCCAGCAGCCCGACCGTCGGACAGGCTAATGAAAAACTGTTTTTT. Its protein is CASSPTVGQANEKLFF.

Concerning this clonotype: A read error may produce the germline difference seen at one junction end. This chain links TRBV7-9 with TRBJ1-5; TRBD1 might be the D (5 bases). Germline CDR1 reads SEHNR; CDR2 reads FQNEAQ (reference sequence). The CDR3 totals 15 residues. As DNA, the CDR3 is TGCGCCAGCAGCACCCAGGCTGGGGACCTGGGGCCCCAGCATTTT. Protein product: CASSTQAGDLGPQHF.

The rearrangement uses TRBV5-1 and TRBJ2-2, with TRBD1 identical over 7 bases. CDR3 length: 14 residues. V lost 4 bases, J lost 4 bases, and 4 bases stayed unmatched. The germline V gene has CDR1 SGHRS and CDR2 YFSETQ. The CDR3 DNA is TGCGCCAGCAGCGGGACAGCACTCACCGGGGAGCTGTTTTTT. Translating gives CASSGTALTGELFF. The whole variable domain, filled in from reference TRBV5-1 and TRBJ2-2, reads KAGVTQTPRYLIKTRGQQVTLSCSPISGHRSVSWYQQTPGQGLQFLFEYFSETQRNKGNFPGRFSGRQFSNSRSEMNVSTLELGDSALYLCASSGTALTGELFFGEGSRLTVL.

This CDR3 is CASSAPKSNPMGNTEAFF. The CDR3 DNA is TGTGCCAGCAGCGCACCGAAGTCTAACCCCATGGGGAACACTGAAGCTTTCTTT. The chain is built from TRBV9 and TRBJ1-1; D gene uncertain. V lost 3 bases to trimming and J lost 1 base, with 22 bases between them. Germline CDR1 is SGDLS and CDR2 is YYNGEE. The CDR3 loop spans 18 amino acids.

The chain recombines TRBV7-8 with TRBJ1-5, with D unresolved. Germline values: CDR1 SGHVS, CDR2 FQNEAQ. Trimming stripped 0 bases from V and 0 bases from J, with 12 bases between. The CDR3 is 17 residues long. Here the CDR3 reads CASSLAGFRNSNQPQHF. The CDR3 nucleotides read TGTGCCAGCAGCTTAGCGGGATTCAGAAATAGCAATCAGCCCCAGCATTTT.

For this clonotype: The junction differs from germline at one of its ends, possibly a read error. The CDR3 nucleotides read TGCAGCGTTGGAGGGACAGGGGGGACTTTT. Protein sequence: CSVGGTGGTF. This chain joins TRBV29-1 and TRBJ1-1; 11 bases fit TRBD1. CDR3 length: 10 residues. Germline V lookup: CDR1 SQVTM, CDR2 ANQGSEA.

This clonotype occurred many times. The chain recombines TRBV25-1 with TRBJ1-1, with a tentative D call TRBD1 (5 bases). The CDR3 spans 15 residues. The ends were cut back, 5 bases at V and 0 bases at J, with 13 bases in the middle. Germline V gene lookup returns CDR1 MGHDK and CDR2 SYGVNS. The CDR3 here is CASSWGGEVNTEAFF. CDR3 in DNA: TGTGCCAGCAGTTGGGGCGGGGAGGTGAACACTGAAGCTTTCTTT.

A few counts support this clonotype. The chain employs TRBV5-1 and TRBJ1-1, with 8 positions matching TRBD1. The CDR3 has 17 amino acids. V was pared by 3 bases and J by 2 bases, with 12 bases of the junction left unmatched. Germline V gene data show CDR1 as SGHRS and CDR2 as YFSETQ. Here the CDR3 reads CASSSRTGRGGNTEAFF. In DNA, the CDR3 is TGCGCCAGCAGCTCCAGGACAGGGCGTGGGGGTAACACTGAAGCTTTCTTT. Based on the CDR3 plus reference TRBV5-1 and TRBJ1-1, the full variable domain is KAGVTQTPRYLIKTRGQQVTLSCSPISGHRSVSWYQQTPGQGLQFLFEYFSETQRNKGNFPGRFSGRQFSNSRSEMNVSTLELGDSALYLCASSSRTGRGGNTEAFFGQGTRLTVV.